This is a list of T cell receptor beta chains from one sample in a study of blood T cell repertoires in COVID-19. Some clones are missing from TCRdb's copy, which holds only in-frame ones; the method was immunoSEQ multiplex PCR. The sample carries 250,000 to 300,000 clones, more than 70% recorded once. The specimen was peripheral blood. The receptors here all came from a woman younger than 45 with COVID-19, enrolled during active disease. Each CDR3 is given with its conserved first and last residue. A D gene is named only where the DNA matches it firmly. Clone sizes are given selectively: once, few, many, or a class where the clone is expanded.

D gene	clone size	J gene	V gene	CDR3 protein	CDR3 DNA
TRBD1	.	TRBJ2-7	TRBV3-1/TRBV3-2	CASSRSGGQEQYF	TGTGCCAGCAGCCGATCAGGGGGCCAAGAGCAGTACTTC
TRBD1	once	TRBJ2-5	TRBV19	CATAEGQGIWETQYF	TGTGCCACAGCGGAGGGACAGGGGATTTGGGAGACCCAGTACTTC
TRBD1	.	TRBJ2-2	TRBV3-1/TRBV3-2	CASGDRNTGELFF	TGTGCCAGCGGGGACAGGAACACCGGGGAGCTGTTTTTT
TRBD2	.	TRBJ2-7	TRBV20-1	CSASGRLAVSYEQYF	TGCAGTGCTAGTGGGAGACTAGCGGTCTCCTACGAGCAGTACTTC
.	.	TRBJ1-2	TRBV7-9	CASSLNVGGYTF	TGTGCCAGCAGCTTAAACGTCGGTGGCTACACCTTC
.	.	TRBJ1-6	TRBV9	CASSVGPRINSPLHF	TGTGCCAGCAGCGTAGGACCCAGGATTAATTCACCCCTCCACTTT
.	.	TRBJ2-7	TRBV29-1	CSVGGGSSYEQYF	TGCAGCGTTGGGGGTGGGAGCTCCTACGAGCAGTACTTC
TRBD1	.	TRBJ2-7	TRBV6-2/TRBV6-3	CASSPMTGVFLYEQYF	TGTGCCAGCAGCCCGATGACAGGGGTCTTCCTTTACGAGCAGTACTTC
.	.	TRBJ2-7	TRBV28	CASSRWTISPLEQYF	TGTGCCAGCAGCCGATGGACTATTAGCCCTTTGGAGCAGTACTTC
.	.	TRBJ2-1	TRBV7-2	CASSPLGGTYNEQFF	TGTGCCAGCAGCCCCTTAGGGGGAACCTACAATGAGCAGTTCTTC
.	.	TRBJ2-7	TRBV2	CASSERAGSRYEQYF	TGTGCCAGCAGTGAACGGGCGGGGAGTAGGTACGAGCAGTACTTC
.	.	TRBJ1-2	TRBV7-3	CASSLEGANYGYTF	TGTGCCAGCAGCTTAGAGGGGGCTAACTATGGCTACACCTTC
TRBD2	once	TRBJ2-3	TRBV7-8	CASSRGTSGKRAGPTDTQYF	TGTGCCAGCAGCCGAGGGACTAGCGGAAAGAGAGCGGGGCCCACAGATACGCAGTATTTT
.	.	TRBJ1-3	TRBV10-2	CASSEPGRYGNTIYF	TGCGCCAGCAGTGAGCCAGGGCGGTATGGAAACACCATATATTTT
.	few	TRBJ2-5	TRBV6-5	CASRRTIQETQYF	TGTGCCAGCCGACGGACTATCCAAGAGACCCAGTACTTC
TRBD1	.	TRBJ2-1	TRBV28	CASSPDRETQPVEYNEQFF	TGTGCCAGCAGTCCGGACAGGGAGACGCAACCCGTAGAGTACAATGAGCAGTTCTTC
TRBD2	.	TRBJ2-5	TRBV2	CASRAGTNQETQYF	TGTGCCAGCAGGGCCGGGACTAACCAAGAGACCCAGTACTTC
.	.	TRBJ2-7	TRBV2	CASSRVSNEQYF	TGTGCCAGCTCGAGGGTTTCCAACGAGCAGTACTTC
TRBD1	.	TRBJ1-4	TRBV4-1	CASSQGTANEKLFF	TGCGCCAGCAGCCAGGGGACAGCTAATGAAAAACTGTTTTTT
.	.	TRBJ1-2	TRBV5-1	CASSTGRPGYTF	TGCGCCAGCAGCACAGGACGCCCGGGCTACACCTTC
TRBD1	.	TRBJ1-1	TRBV14	CASSRRTGRDTEAFF	TGTGCCAGCAGCCGGAGGACAGGGAGGGACACTGAAGCTTTCTTT
.	.	TRBJ2-2	TRBV7-3	CASSLHTTGELFF	TGTGCCAGCAGCTTACACACCACCGGGGAGCTGTTTTTT
.	.	TRBJ2-5	TRBV5-1	CASSDPAGVETQYF	TGCGCCAGCAGCGACCCCGCAGGGGTAGAGACCCAGTACTTC
TRBD2	.	TRBJ2-3	TRBV7-9	CASSRPAGGSTDTQYF	TGTGCCAGCAGCAGACCTGCGGGAGGCAGCACAGATACGCAGTATTTT
.	.	TRBJ1-4	TRBV30	CAWNSGSTNEKLFF	TGTGCCTGGAATTCGGGGAGCACTAATGAAAAACTGTTTTTT
.	.	TRBJ2-2	TRBV24-1	CATSDYRVQNTGELFF	TGTGCCACCAGTGATTACCGGGTACAGAACACCGGGGAGCTGTTTTTT
.	.	TRBJ1-6	TRBV2	CASSRTNSYNSPLHF	TGTGCCAGCAGTAGAACAAACTCCTATAATTCACCCCTCCACTTT
.	.	TRBJ1-1	TRBV6-5	CASSYSGSTEAFF	TGTGCCAGCAGTTACTCGGGGAGCACTGAAGCTTTCTTT
TRBD1	.	TRBJ1-4	TRBV7-6	CASSTQGAANEKLFF	TGTGCCAGCAGCACCCAGGGGGCGGCTAATGAAAAACTGTTTTTT
TRBD1	.	TRBJ2-5	TRBV25-1	CASSEEDRGRLKTQYF	TGTGCCAGCAGTGAGGAAGACAGGGGGCGTTTGAAGACCCAGTACTTC
TRBD2	once	TRBJ2-1	TRBV7-2	CASRRGSPYNEQFF	TGTGCCAGCAGGCGGGGGAGTCCCTACAATGAGCAGTTCTTC
.	.	TRBJ1-2	TRBV12-3/TRBV12-4	CASSWGGAEGYTF	TGTGCCAGCAGTTGGGGGGGGGCAGAGGGCTACACCTTC
.	.	TRBJ2-7	TRBV9	CASSVGTRGTYEQYF	TGTGCCAGCAGCGTAGGGACTAGGGGGACCTACGAGCAGTACTTC
TRBD1	.	TRBJ1-3	TRBV6-6	CASSSAGQGGNTIYF	TGTGCCAGCAGTTCCGCGGGACAGGGGGGAAACACCATATATTTT
.	.	TRBJ2-1	TRBV5-4	CASSSGLYNEQFF	TGTGCCAGCAGCTCGGGACTGTACAATGAGCAGTTCTTC
TRBD2	.	TRBJ2-7	TRBV7-2	CASSFGLGTGEQYF	TGTGCCAGCAGCTTTGGACTAGGGACCGGCGAGCAGTACTTC
.	.	TRBJ1-3	TRBV9	CASSAYPGSGNTIYF	TGTGCCAGCAGCGCTTACCCAGGCTCTGGAAACACCATATATTTT
TRBD2	once	TRBJ2-1	TRBV6-6	CASSLGLADNEQFF	TGTGCCAGCAGCCTCGGACTAGCGGACAATGAGCAGTTCTTC
TRBD2	.	TRBJ2-5	TRBV29-1	CSVAGLAGSGAQYF	TGCAGCGTTGCGGGACTAGCGGGATCAGGGGCCCAGTACTTC
TRBD2	few	TRBJ2-1	TRBV7-3	CASSTLAGEQFF	TGTGCCAGCAGCACGTTAGCGGGTGAGCAGTTCTTC
TRBD1	.	TRBJ2-3	TRBV7-6	CASTTGTGIEGLNTQYF	TGTGCCAGCACCACCGGGACAGGGATTGAGGGGCTGAATACGCAGTATTTT
.	.	TRBJ2-4	TRBV30	CAWSVKGNIQYF	TGTGCCTGGAGTGTCAAGGGGAACATTCAGTACTTC
TRBD1	.	TRBJ2-7	TRBV18	CASSPDGRTGRNEQYF	TGTGCCAGCTCACCGGATGGGCGGACAGGGAGGAACGAGCAGTACTTC
.	.	TRBJ1-5	TRBV9	CASSVGSGGPQHF	TGTGCCAGCAGCGTAGGCTCCGGTGGGCCCCAGCATTTT
.	.	TRBJ2-7	TRBV2	CASRSNEQYF	TGTGCCAGCAGGAGCAACGAGCAGTACTTC
.	.	TRBJ2-5	TRBV11-2	CASSPKETQYF	TGTGCCAGCAGTCCTAAAGAGACCCAGTACTTC
.	.	TRBJ1-6	TRBV5-1	CASRKESSYNSPLHF	TGCGCCAGCAGAAAGGAGAGCTCCTATAATTCACCCCTCCACTTT
TRBD2	.	TRBJ2-7	TRBV10-3	CAIRLAGGDEQYF	TGTGCCATAAGACTAGCGGGAGGGGACGAGCAGTACTTC
TRBD1	.	TRBJ1-6	TRBV18	CASSPGQALTFGSPLHF	TGTGCCAGCTCACCCGGACAGGCGCTTACCTTTGGGTCACCCCTCCACTTT
.	.	TRBJ2-7	TRBV7-2	CASSAFRGLSYEQYF	TGTGCCAGCAGCGCCTTCAGGGGCCTCTCCTACGAGCAGTACTTC
TRBD2	.	TRBJ2-1	TRBV5-4	CASSTGLAGGQGEQFF	TGTGCCAGCAGCACGGGACTAGCGGGAGGGCAGGGTGAGCAGTTCTTC
.	.	TRBJ2-7	TRBV9	CASSFRTNSYEQYF	TGTGCCAGCAGCTTCCGGACTAACTCCTACGAGCAGTACTTC
TRBD2	.	TRBJ2-2	TRBV24-1	CATSDLRASGRNTGELFF	TGTGCCACCAGTGATTTGCGGGCTAGCGGGCGAAACACCGGGGAGCTGTTTTTT
.	.	TRBJ1-1	TRBV2	CASRATEGPTEAFF	TGTGCCAGCAGGGCAACGGAGGGGCCCACTGAAGCTTTCTTT
TRBD1	.	TRBJ1-1	TRBV12-3/TRBV12-4	CASSLTGGSEAFF	TGTGCCAGCAGCTTGACAGGGGGATCTGAAGCTTTCTTT